Presented here are 2 T cell receptor beta chains from one specimen sequenced in a study of human T cells and chemical hapten exposure. Indicated time point: patch test 3, about 24 weeks after DPC sensitization. Noted treatment: therapeutic diphenylcyclopropenone sensitization with weekly scalp DPC. Before extraction, the whole blood was not fractionated, and total RNA was taken from it. TCRdb re-derived calls from the RACE reads in MiXCR, one entry per CDR3 protein. Of roughly 39,000 distinct CDR3 sequences in the sample, over 9.5% were seen once. This material consisted of whole blood, taken in connection with sensitization to the hapten diphenylcyclopropenone (DPC). The receptors come from a woman between 40 and 50 years old with alopecia areata. Some clones in this sample may be carry-over from other donors' samples.

The CDR3 sequence: CASRPGEQHSPLHF. The CDR3 DNA reads as TGTGCCAGCAGGCCGGGGGAACAGCATTCACCCCTCCACTTT. V and J are TRBV28 and TRBJ1-6; D is possibly TRBD1 (5 bases). The CDR3 has 14 amino acids. Germline V gene lookup returns CDR1 MDHEN and CDR2 SYDVKM. Trimming took 6 bases from V and 8 from J, leaving 14 bases between them.

This clonotype has more than one count but fewer than ten. This chain links TRBV28 with TRBJ1-1; 9 nucleotides line up with TRBD1. The V segment lost 6 bases and the J segment 2 bases; nucleotides outside the gene matches: 7. The CDR3 runs 15 residues. Germline values: CDR1 MDHEN, CDR2 SYDVKM. The CDR3: CASRAAGQGNTEAFF. CDR3 coding DNA: TGTGCCAGCAGGGCCGCGGGACAGGGTAACACTGAAGCTTTCTTT.